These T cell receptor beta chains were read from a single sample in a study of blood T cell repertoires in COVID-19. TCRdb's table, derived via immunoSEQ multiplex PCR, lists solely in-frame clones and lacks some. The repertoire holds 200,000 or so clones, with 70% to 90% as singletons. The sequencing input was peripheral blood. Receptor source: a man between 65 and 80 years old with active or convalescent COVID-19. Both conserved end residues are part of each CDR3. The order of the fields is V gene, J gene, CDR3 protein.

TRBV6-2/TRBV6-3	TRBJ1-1	CASSPFPGGEAFF
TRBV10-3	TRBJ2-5	CATGREGTQYF
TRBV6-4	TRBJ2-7	CASSDGLAGSNYEQYF
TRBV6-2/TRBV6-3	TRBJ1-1	CASSSRVGNTEAFF
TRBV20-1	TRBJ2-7	CSAARGYEQYF
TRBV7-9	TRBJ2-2	CASSSGHGELFF
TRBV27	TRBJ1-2	CATTGTGVGYTF
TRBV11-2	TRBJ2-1	CASSLIWTGSHSSYNEQFF
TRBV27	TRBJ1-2	CASSAGDTNYGYTF
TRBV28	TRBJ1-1	CASRGGGNTEAFF
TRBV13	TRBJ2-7	CASSFQKLWGQGDDEQYF
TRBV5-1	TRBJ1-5	CASSLGSGNNQPQHF
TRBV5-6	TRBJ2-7	CASSLGGLPTYEQYF
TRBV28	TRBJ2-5	CASRSLGGPETQYF
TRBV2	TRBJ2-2	CASRLISVEVGELFF
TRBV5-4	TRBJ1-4	CASSLTGEGEKLFF
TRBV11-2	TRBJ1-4	CASSLYPEKLFF
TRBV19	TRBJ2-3	CASSIGLAGGLADTQYF
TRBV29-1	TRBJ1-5	CSVAQGANQPQHF
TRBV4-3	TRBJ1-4	CASSQQNRVGEKLFF
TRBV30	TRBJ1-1	CAWAWGGSMNTEAFF
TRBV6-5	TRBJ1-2	CASSPGQPSYTF